The TCR beta chain described here comes from a study of identical twins (dated by TCRdb to 2015 to 2016). About the study as a whole: The study deep-sequenced TCR alpha and beta repertoires from monozygotic twins, unrelated adults of various ages and cord blood to test whether fetal clonotypes persist. Replicate twin experiments were performed at different times using different library preparation protocols to rule out contamination.

Results and caveats for the whole study, not just this receptor: Fewer insertions were carried by abundant cord blood beta clonotypes; a weaker similar trend was observed in young adult naive repertoires, while no such trend was observed in memory repertoires. Invariant T cells such as MAIT and iNKT could partly confound zero-insertion analyses, though diverse VJ usage argued against this for most clonotypes. In monozygotic twins, recombination models systematically underestimated out-of-frame TCR alpha sharing, but the models matched the sharing seen between unrelated individuals. Because the same donors could not be followed over many years, the conclusions relied on cross-sectional statistical analysis. In beta out-of-frame sequences, excess twin sharing was weaker, because having fewer shared sequences lowered the signal-to-noise ratio. Compared with coincidental sharing between unrelated individuals, an excess of low generation-probability sequences was observed among out-of-frame TCR alpha sequences shared between twins.

Only healthy Caucasian donors were included. V lost 1 base and J lost 0 bases; the stretch between them is 12 bases long. The CDR3 numbers 16 residues from cysteine through phenylalanine. The entry retains the CDR3 DNA only, 48 bases that are in frame from base 1. From a lookup of the germline V gene, CDR1 and CDR2 are SGHTA and FQGNSA. The library came from 5' RACE. The reads were generated on an Illumina HiSeq 2000. Template switching added a universal primer binding site, and the final cDNA carried a unique molecular identifier that allowed TCR cDNA molecules to be counted accurately. Specific primers in the conserved constant-segment region were used to synthesize first-strand cDNA for the TCR alpha and beta chains. To control for contamination, each cDNA library was double barcoded with a SMART-Mk sample barcode plus Illumina barcodes. TruSeq adapter sequences and Illumina sample barcodes were added in two successive PCR steps. The TCR alpha and beta cDNA libraries were sequenced on the Illumina HiSeq platform using custom primers. The source study handled its data this way. MiGEC was used to process raw reads and extract unique molecular identifiers, and MiXCR was used to find CDR3 positions. Recombination models were inferred per individual with the repgenHMM and IGoR tools using an EM algorithm. Shared clonotype analysis was performed with the tcR package in R, normalizing sharing by the product of cloneset sizes. To study raw recombination free of thymic and clonal selection effects, out-of-frame nonproductive sequences were analyzed. The raw public reads went through TCRdb reprocessing: fastp at Q25, MiXCR clone calling, in-frame beta chains kept. Duplicate CDR3 protein sequences are folded into a single record with the most common DNA and genes. The V and J calls were not made by the authors but by TCRdb's processing. Within this sample are some 1,600,000 distinct CDR3 sequences, with around 33% of them counted one time only. The top ten hold around 0.25% of the sample.

This clonotype was found a few times. Its antigen target is currently unknown. No base-level quality is on record; no much larger clone is a single base apart. The sample was cord blood. This clonotype was obtained from a newborn girl in good health. The chain was built from TRBV7-2 and TRBJ1-2; the D segment cannot be called with confidence. Here the CDR3 is given as CASSLGVIPANYGYTF. The nucleotide sequence reads as follows: TGTGCCAGCAGCTTAGGGGTGATACCCGCTAACTATGGCTACACCTTC.